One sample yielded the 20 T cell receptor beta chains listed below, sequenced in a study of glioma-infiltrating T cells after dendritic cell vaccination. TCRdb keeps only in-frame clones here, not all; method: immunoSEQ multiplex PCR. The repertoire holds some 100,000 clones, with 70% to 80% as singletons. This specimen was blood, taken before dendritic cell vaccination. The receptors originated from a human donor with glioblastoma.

The CDR3 is CASSSSGTFFIQETQYF. The CDR3 DNA follows: TGTGCCAGCAGTTCCTCTGGGACATTTTTTATCCAAGAGACCCAGTACTTC. The V gene is TRBV27, the J gene TRBJ2-5; D perhaps matches TRBD1 (6 bases). CDR1 MNHEY and CDR2 SMNVEV come from the germline V gene (reference sequence). There are 17 residues in the CDR3. The V end lost 4 bases, the J end lost 1 base, and 19 bases lay between the germline ends.

CDR3 bases: TGTGCCTGGAGTGCCAGGGTAAACACTGAAGCTTTCTTT. Protein sequence: CAWSARVNTEAFF. The chain joins TRBV30 to TRBJ1-1; D is possibly TRBD1 (5 bases). The V end was cut by 1 base, the J end by 2 bases, with 8 bases between. The CDR3 totals 13 residues. In germline, CDR1 is GTSNPN, CDR2 SVGIG (reference sequence).

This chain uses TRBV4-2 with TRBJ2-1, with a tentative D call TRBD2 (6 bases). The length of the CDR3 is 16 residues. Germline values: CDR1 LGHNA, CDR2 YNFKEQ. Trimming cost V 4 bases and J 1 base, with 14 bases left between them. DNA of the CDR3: TGTGCCAGCAGCCGTCTTCGCGGGGAGTCCTACAATGAGCAGTTCTTC. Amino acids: CASSRLRGESYNEQFF.

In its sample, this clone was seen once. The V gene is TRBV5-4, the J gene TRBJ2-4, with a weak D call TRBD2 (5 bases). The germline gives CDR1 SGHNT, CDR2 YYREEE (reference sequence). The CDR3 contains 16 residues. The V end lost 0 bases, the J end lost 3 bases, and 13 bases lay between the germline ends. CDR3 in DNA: TGTGCCAGCAGCTTGGGGGATATCGGGGTCAAAAACATTCAGTACTTC. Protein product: CASSLGDIGVKNIQYF.

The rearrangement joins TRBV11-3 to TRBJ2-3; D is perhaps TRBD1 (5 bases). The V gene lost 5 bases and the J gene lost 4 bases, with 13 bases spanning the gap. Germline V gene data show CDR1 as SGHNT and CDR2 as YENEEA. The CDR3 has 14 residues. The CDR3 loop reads CASSLGQGPDTQYF. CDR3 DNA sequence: TGTGCCAGCAGCCTAGGGCAGGGCCCAGATACGCAGTATTTT.

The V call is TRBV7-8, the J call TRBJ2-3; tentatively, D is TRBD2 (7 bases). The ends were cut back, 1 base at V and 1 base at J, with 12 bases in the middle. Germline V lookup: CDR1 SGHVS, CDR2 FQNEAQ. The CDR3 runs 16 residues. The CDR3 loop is CASSLVGGLGTDTQYF. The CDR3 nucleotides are TGTGCCAGCAGCTTAGTGGGGGGGCTAGGCACAGATACGCAGTATTTT.

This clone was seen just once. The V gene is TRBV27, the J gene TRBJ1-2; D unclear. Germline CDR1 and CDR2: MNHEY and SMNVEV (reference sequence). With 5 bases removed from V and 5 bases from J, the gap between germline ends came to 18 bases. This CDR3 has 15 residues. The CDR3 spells CASSIYEGGGYGYTF. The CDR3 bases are TGTGCCAGCAGTATTTACGAAGGCGGTGGGTATGGCTACACCTTC.

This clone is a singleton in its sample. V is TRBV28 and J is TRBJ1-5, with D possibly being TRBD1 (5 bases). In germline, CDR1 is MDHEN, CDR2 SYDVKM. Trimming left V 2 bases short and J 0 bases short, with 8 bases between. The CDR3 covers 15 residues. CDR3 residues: CASSLGRDSNQPQHF. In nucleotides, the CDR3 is TGTGCCAGCAGTTTAGGCAGGGATAGCAATCAGCCCCAGCATTTT.

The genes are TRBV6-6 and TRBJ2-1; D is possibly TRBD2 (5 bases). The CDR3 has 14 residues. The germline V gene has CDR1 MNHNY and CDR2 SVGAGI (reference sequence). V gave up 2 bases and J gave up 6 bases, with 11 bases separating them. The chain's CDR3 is CASSYGLAGNEQFF. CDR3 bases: TGTGCCAGCAGTTACGGGCTAGCCGGCAATGAGCAGTTCTTC.

This CDR3 is CASTPLAGNEQFF. The CDR3 nucleotides are TGTGCCAGTACCCCACTAGCGGGGAATGAGCAGTTCTTC. J is TRBJ2-1 and V is TRBV19, with 10 bases identical to TRBD2. The germline V gene encodes CDR1 LNHDA and CDR2 SQIVND (reference sequence). The CDR3 consists of 13 residues. V lost 7 bases to trimming and J lost 7 bases; unmatched junction nucleotides: 4. Drawing the rest from reference TRBV19 and TRBJ2-1, the complete variable domain is DGGITQSPKYLFRKEGQNVTLSCEQNLNHDAMYWYRQDPGQGLRLIYYSQIVNDFQKGDIAEGYSVSREKKESFPLTVTSAQKNPTAFYLCASTPLAGNEQFFGPGTRLTVL.

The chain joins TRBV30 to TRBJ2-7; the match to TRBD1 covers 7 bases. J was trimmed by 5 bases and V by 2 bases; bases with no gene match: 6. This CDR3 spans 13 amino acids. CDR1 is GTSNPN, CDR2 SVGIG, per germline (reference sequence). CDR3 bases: TGTGCCTGGAGTCTGGCAGGGACAGACGAGCAGTACTTC. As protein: CAWSLAGTDEQYF. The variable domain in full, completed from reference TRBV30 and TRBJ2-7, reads SQTIHQWPATLVQPVGSPLSLECTVEGTSNPNLYWYRQAAGRGLQLLFYSVGIGQISSEVPQNLSASRPQDRQFILSSKKLLLSDSGFYLCAWSLAGTDEQYFGPGTRLTVT.

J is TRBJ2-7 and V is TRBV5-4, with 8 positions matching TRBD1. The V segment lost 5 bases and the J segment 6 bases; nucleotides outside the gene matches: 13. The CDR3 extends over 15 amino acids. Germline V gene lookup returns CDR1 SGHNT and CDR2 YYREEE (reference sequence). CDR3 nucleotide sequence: TGTGCCAGCAGAGAGGGGGGACAGGTACCTGGCGAGCAGTACTTC. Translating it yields CASREGGQVPGEQYF.

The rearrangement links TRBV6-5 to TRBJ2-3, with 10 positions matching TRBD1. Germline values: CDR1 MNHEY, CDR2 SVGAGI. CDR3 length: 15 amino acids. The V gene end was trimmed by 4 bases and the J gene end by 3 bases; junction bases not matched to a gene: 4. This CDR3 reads CASSSPGQGTDTQYF. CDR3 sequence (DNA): TGTGCCAGCAGTTCCCCGGGACAGGGGACAGATACGCAGTATTTT.

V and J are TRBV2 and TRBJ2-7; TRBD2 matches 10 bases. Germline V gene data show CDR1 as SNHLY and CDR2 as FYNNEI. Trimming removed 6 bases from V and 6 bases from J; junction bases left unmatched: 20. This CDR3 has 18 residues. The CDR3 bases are TGTGCCAGCAGACAAAAGCGGGGGGGAATGACACTTCTATCCGAGCAGTACTTC. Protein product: CASRQKRGGMTLLSEQYF.

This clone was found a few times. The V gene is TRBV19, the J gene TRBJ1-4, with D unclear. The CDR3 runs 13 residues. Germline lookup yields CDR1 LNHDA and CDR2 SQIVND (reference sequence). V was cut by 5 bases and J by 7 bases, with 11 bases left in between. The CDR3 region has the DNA TGTGCCAGTAGTCGGGGTGTGACTGAAAAACTGTTTTTT. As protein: CASSRGVTEKLFF.

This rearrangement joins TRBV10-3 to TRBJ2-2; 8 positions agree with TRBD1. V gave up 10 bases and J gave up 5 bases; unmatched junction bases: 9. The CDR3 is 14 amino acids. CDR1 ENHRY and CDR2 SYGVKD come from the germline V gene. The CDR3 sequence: CASRGTGETGELFF. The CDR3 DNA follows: TGTGCCAGCCGCGGGACAGGCGAGACCGGGGAGCTGTTTTTT.

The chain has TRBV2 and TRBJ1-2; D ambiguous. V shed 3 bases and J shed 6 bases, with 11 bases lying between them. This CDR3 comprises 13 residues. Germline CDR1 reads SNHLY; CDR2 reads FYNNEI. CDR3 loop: CASSEWGGNGYTF. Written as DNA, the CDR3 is TGTGCCAGCAGTGAGTGGGGAGGGAATGGCTACACCTTC.

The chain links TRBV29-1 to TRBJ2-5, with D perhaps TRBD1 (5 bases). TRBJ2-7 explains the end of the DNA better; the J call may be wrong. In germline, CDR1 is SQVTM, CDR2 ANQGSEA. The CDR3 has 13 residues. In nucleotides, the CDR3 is TGCAGCGTTGAGGCAGGGCCGATCTACGAGCAGTACTTC. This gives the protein CSVEAGPIYEQYF.

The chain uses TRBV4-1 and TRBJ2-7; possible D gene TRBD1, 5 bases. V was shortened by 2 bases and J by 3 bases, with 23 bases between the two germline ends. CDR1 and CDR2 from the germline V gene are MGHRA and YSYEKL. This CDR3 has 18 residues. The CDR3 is CASSQFSLRRLTDYEQYF. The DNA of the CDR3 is TGCGCCAGCAGCCAATTCTCGTTAAGGAGACTGACAGACTACGAGCAGTACTTC.

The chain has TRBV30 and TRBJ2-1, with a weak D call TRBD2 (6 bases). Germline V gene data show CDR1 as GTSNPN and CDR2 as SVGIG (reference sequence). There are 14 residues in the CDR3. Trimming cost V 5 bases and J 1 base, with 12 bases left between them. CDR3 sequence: CAWEPGTSYNEQFF. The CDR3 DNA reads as TGTGCCTGGGAACCGGGGACTTCCTACAATGAGCAGTTCTTC.